A single sample gave rise to the 12 T cell receptor beta chains below, sequenced in a study of shared clonotypes between healthy human individuals. Naive CD8 cells, CD45RO-negative and positively selected for CCR7, excluded terminally differentiated effector memory CD45RA+ cells. The repertoire was sequenced with immunoSEQ multiplex PCR; TCRdb's copy has only in-frame clones and lacks some. Of roughly 2.1 million clones in the sample, roughly 91% were seen once. Sequenced material: naive CD8+ T cells from PBMCs. The receptors derive from a man aged 18 to 30 in good health. Some clones in this sample may be carry-over from other donors' samples.

The chain uses TRBV4-1 and TRBJ2-3; 7 nucleotides align to TRBD1. The CDR3 spans 14 residues. The V gene's germline CDR1 is MGHRA and CDR2 YSYEKL. V shed 3 bases, J shed 6 bases, and the junction held 6 bases outside the gene matches. The DNA for the CDR3 is TGCGCCAGCAGCCACCGACAGGGCCCGGATACGCAGTATTTT. This codes for CASSHRQGPDTQYF.

This clone was observed a single time. The chain recombines TRBV27 with TRBJ2-3; D ambiguous. The germline gives CDR1 MNHEY, CDR2 SMNVEV (reference sequence). The CDR3 has 15 amino acids. Trimming left V 0 bases short and J 5 bases short, with 12 bases between. The CDR3 is CASSLSLGPIDTQYF. The CDR3 DNA sequence: TGTGCCAGCAGTTTATCGCTTGGCCCCATAGATACGCAGTATTTT.

The V call is TRBV4-1, the J call TRBJ1-1, with 10 bases matching TRBD1. The CDR3 is 16 amino acids. Germline trimming cut 0 bases from V and 7 bases from J; bases unmatched to any gene: 8. Germline CDR1 is MGHRA and CDR2 is YSYEKL. CDR3 DNA: TGCGCCAGCAGCCAAGACCGACAGGGGGCCTTCCGTGAAGCTTTCTTT. It translates to CASSQDRQGAFREAFF.

The rearrangement joins TRBV6-5 to TRBJ2-1; the match to TRBD2 covers 14 bases. The germline gives CDR1 MNHEY, CDR2 SVGAGI. The CDR3 sequence is 15 residues long. Trimming at V came to 6 bases and at J to 7 bases, leaving 5 bases not matched to a gene. The CDR3 DNA sequence: TGTGCCAGCAGGCAGGGACTAGCGGGAGTTAATGAGCAGTTCTTC. As protein: CASRQGLAGVNEQFF.

This chain connects TRBV4-1 to TRBJ2-1; D may be TRBD2 (6 bases). V gave up 1 base and J gave up 2 bases, with 15 bases separating them. This CDR3 is built from 17 residues. From germline, CDR1 is MGHRA and CDR2 YSYEKL. This CDR3 is CASSQGIGGGTYNEQFF. CDR3 nucleotide sequence: TGCGCCAGCAGCCAAGGAATCGGGGGAGGAACCTACAATGAGCAGTTCTTC.

The genes are TRBV6-5 and TRBJ1-4; D unresolved. The germline CDR1 and CDR2 sequences are MNHEY and SVGAGI. V dropped 5 bases and J dropped 4 bases, with 8 bases sitting between them. This CDR3 comprises 13 residues. This chain's CDR3 is CASSTVDNEKLFF. CDR3 bases: TGTGCCAGCAGTACGGTTGATAATGAAAAACTGTTTTTT.

The genes are TRBV4-2 and TRBJ1-1; weak D call: TRBD1 (5 bases). The V gene's germline CDR1 is LGHNA and CDR2 YNFKEQ. The V end was cut by 6 bases, the J end by 0 bases, with 14 bases between. This CDR3 region has 15 residues. CDR3 sequence: CASRSGERLNTEAFF. In DNA, the CDR3 is TGTGCCAGCAGATCGGGGGAAAGATTGAACACTGAAGCTTTCTTT.

This chain joins TRBV9 and TRBJ2-5, with D perhaps assigned TRBD1 or TRBD2 (5 bases each). This CDR3 has 13 amino acids. Trimming took off 3 bases at V and 4 bases at J, with 10 bases between the two ends. Germline V gene data show CDR1 as SGDLS and CDR2 as YYNGEE. As DNA, the CDR3 is TGTGCCAGCAGCGCCCGGGGCCGAGAGACCCAGTACTTC. Its translation: CASSARGRETQYF.

The J gene is TRBJ2-7, the V gene TRBV19, with D perhaps matching TRBD1 (5 bases). Germline V gives CDR1 LNHDA, CDR2 SQIVND (reference sequence). The CDR3 contains 15 residues. The V and J ends lost 5 bases and 2 bases respectively, with 16 bases between them. In DNA, the CDR3 is TGTGCCAGTAGTGGGGCAGTTCTTGGTCCCTACGAGCAGTACTTC. It codes for CASSGAVLGPYEQYF.

V gene TRBV27 combines with J gene TRBJ2-7; D is tentatively TRBD1 or TRBD2 (6 bases each). V lost 10 bases to trimming and J lost 6 bases, with 16 bases between them. The V gene's germline CDR1 is MNHEY and CDR2 SMNVEV (reference sequence). The CDR3 has 12 residues. For the CDR3, the DNA is TGTGCCACCTCCCGAGGGGGGTTCGAGCAGTACTTC. The encoded protein is CATSRGGFEQYF.

To note about this clone: The same CDR3 is also encoded by other DNA sequences in this sample. The rearrangement links TRBV4-1 to TRBJ2-7, with D perhaps TRBD1 (5 bases). The V end lost 1 base, the J end lost 0 bases, and 10 bases lay between the germline ends. Germline CDR1 is MGHRA and CDR2 is YSYEKL. This CDR3 spans 15 amino acids. CDR3 sequence reads: CASSQGQGGSYEQYF. The CDR3 bases are TGCGCCAGCAGCCAAGGTCAGGGTGGCTCCTACGAGCAGTACTTC.

This chain links TRBV28 with TRBJ2-1; D unclear. V was pared by 3 bases and J by 7 bases, with 7 bases between. Germline V CDR1 and CDR2: MDHEN, SYDVKM. The CDR3 extends over 12 amino acids. The CDR3 region is CASSLVWNEQFF. The CDR3 DNA reads as TGTGCCAGCAGTTTGGTGTGGAATGAGCAGTTCTTC.